The entry below describes one TCR beta chain. Its antigen is currently not known. Per-base qualities were not stored, and no clone one base away is much larger. Receptors were amplified or captured by PCR. The reads were generated on an Illumina HiSeq 4000. High-throughput sequencing was used to profile the TCR beta-chain CDR3 region of each patient. Under the source paper's analysis protocol: The researchers built a classifier to tell apart papillary thyroid cancer patients with distant metastasis, based on CDR3 differences among clinicopathological groups. Repertoire diversity was assessed with the Shannon index, and tumor-blood repertoire similarity with the Morisita-Horn index. TCRdb redid the processing of the public reads, applying fastp at Q25 and MiXCR, and retained in-frame beta chains. These V and J calls originate from TCRdb's pipeline instead of the authors' own analysis. The sample records roughly 4,000 clones, roughly 33% of which are singletons. Together, the top ten hold 40% to 50% of the sample.

The entry originates in a study of metastatic and nonmetastatic thyroid tumors (dated by TCRdb to the early 2020s). With regard to the full study: The researchers compared repertoires between peripheral blood samples and tumor or nodule tissue samples from patients with malignant or benign thyroid disease. The investigation overall reported the following: In both blood and tumor samples, TCR beta diversity was reported to be significantly higher in malignant tumors than in benign nodules.

From the cysteine through the phenylalanine, the CDR3 covers 15 amino acids. The retained sequence is limited to the CDR3, 45 bases, with the frame set at the first base. According to the germline V gene, CDR1 reads SGHRS and CDR2 reads YFSETQ. V loses 0 bases, J loses 4 bases, and the germline ends lie 11 bases apart. None of the patients had been given any treatment before thyroid surgery. Using T-cell receptor beta sequencing, the study looked back at clinical samples from patients collected from about 2011 to 2019. The sample consisted of adjacent normal tissue. The sequence was obtained from a male donor with papillary thyroid cancer or a benign thyroid nodule (not recorded which). Some clones in this sample may be carry-over from other donors' samples. This chain is built from TRBV5-1 and TRBJ1-5; a confident D gene designation cannot be given. The CDR3 amino acid sequence is: CASSLEDLPNQPQHF. DNA sequence: TGCGCCAGCAGCTTGGAGGACTTGCCTAATCAGCCCCAGCATTTT.